The rows below give T cell receptor beta chains drawn from one sample of a study of T-cell reconstitution after alpha-beta-depleted transplantation in children. TCRdb re-analysed the PCR reads in MiXCR, keeping a single row per CDR3 protein. The table records 440,000 or so distinct CDR3 sequences, under 13% of them present only once. The sample was PBMCs from the stem cell graft donor, taken from the stem cell graft. The receptors were sampled from a human donor who donated a stem cell graft to a child with acute myeloid leukemia. Each CDR3 is given with its conserved first and last residue. A D gene is named only where the DNA matches it firmly. Size is omitted from some rows. Given values are once, few, many or a class for expanded clones.

J: TRBJ2-3
size: NA
D: NA
V: TRBV7-9
CDR3: CASSPAGVSTDTQYF
DNA: TGTGCCAGCAGCCCCGCCGGGGTTAGCACAGATACGCAGTATTTT

J: TRBJ1-1
size: many
D: NA
V: TRBV7-9
CDR3: CASSLSRLNTEAFF
DNA: TGTGCCAGCAGCTTAAGCAGGCTCAACACTGAAGCTTTCTTT

J: TRBJ1-2
size: few
D: TRBD1
V: TRBV6-1
CDR3: CASSVSQGGIYGYTF
DNA: TGTGCCAGCAGTGTCTCACAGGGGGGGATATATGGCTACACCTTC

J: TRBJ2-5
size: NA
D: NA
V: TRBV25-1
CDR3: CASSELVVGETQYF
DNA: TGTGCCAGCAGTGAATTGGTGGTGGGGGAGACCCAGTACTTC

J: TRBJ1-2
size: NA
D: NA
V: TRBV28
CDR3: CASSSRGRYGYTF
DNA: TGTGCCAGCAGCTCCCGGGGACGCTATGGCTACACCTTC

J: TRBJ2-7
size: many
D: NA
V: TRBV7-3
CDR3: CASSLLGGHEQYF
DNA: TGTGCCAGCAGCTTATTGGGAGGCCACGAGCAGTACTTC

J: TRBJ1-4
size: NA
D: TRBD1
V: TRBV7-9
CDR3: CASSSQWDRAGEKLFF
DNA: TGTGCCAGCAGCTCTCAATGGGACAGGGCGGGTGAAAAACTGTTTTTT

J: TRBJ1-1
size: many
D: TRBD1
V: TRBV25-1
CDR3: CASSESNRGNTEAFF
DNA: TGTGCCAGCAGTGAATCGAACAGGGGCAACACTGAAGCTTTCTTT

J: TRBJ2-5
size: many
D: NA
V: TRBV4-3
CDR3: CASSHRRGVETQYF
DNA: TGCGCCAGCAGCCATCGCAGGGGGGTAGAGACCCAGTACTTC

J: TRBJ2-4
size: NA
D: TRBD1
V: TRBV10-1
CDR3: CASSESAGGVNIQYF
DNA: TGCGCCAGCAGTGAGTCCGCAGGGGGCGTAAACATTCAGTACTTC

J: TRBJ2-1
size: NA
D: TRBD2
V: TRBV6-2/TRBV6-3
CDR3: CASIPSGSSYNEQFF
DNA: TGTGCCAGCATCCCAAGCGGGAGCTCCTACAATGAGCAGTTCTTC

J: TRBJ1-3
size: NA
D: NA
V: TRBV7-2
CDR3: CASSPWEASGNTIYF
DNA: TGTGCCAGCAGCCCGTGGGAGGCATCGGGAAACACCATATATTTT

J: TRBJ2-3
size: NA
D: NA
V: TRBV4-1
CDR3: CASSQDGQSADTQYF
DNA: TGCGCCAGCAGCCAAGATGGACAGAGCGCAGATACGCAGTATTTT

J: TRBJ1-4
size: NA
D: TRBD1
V: TRBV20-1
CDR3: CSASSQGDEKLFF
DNA: TGCAGTGCTAGTTCCCAGGGGGATGAAAAACTGTTCTTT

J: TRBJ1-1
size: NA
D: NA
V: TRBV5-1
CDR3: CASSIRGGPNTEAFF
DNA: TGCGCCAGCAGCATCCGGGGGGGGCCGAACACTGAAGCTTTCTTT

J: TRBJ2-1
size: few
D: NA
V: TRBV15
CDR3: CATSRDRGGEQFF
DNA: TGTGCCACCAGCAGAGATCGGGGAGGTGAGCAGTTCTTC

J: TRBJ1-5
size: many
D: NA
V: TRBV27
CDR3: CASSLDRYQPQHF
DNA: TGTGCCAGCAGTTTAGACCGATATCAGCCCCAGCATTTT

J: TRBJ2-3
size: few
D: NA
V: TRBV4-1
CDR3: CASSQDHFGSRGTDTQYF
DNA: TGCGCCAGCAGCCAAGATCATTTCGGTTCTAGGGGCACAGATACGCAGTATTTT

J: TRBJ2-1
size: NA
D: NA
V: TRBV7-2
CDR3: CASSLWYNEQFF
DNA: TGTGCCAGCAGCTTATGGTACAATGAGCAGTTCTTC

J: TRBJ1-2
size: few
D: TRBD1
V: TRBV5-1
CDR3: CASSFGQGVQYGYTF
DNA: TGCGCCAGCAGCTTTGGACAGGGGGTCCAGTATGGCTACACCTTC

J: TRBJ2-1
size: many
D: TRBD2
V: TRBV29-1
CDR3: CSVGLSGTSGQQFF
DNA: TGCAGCGTTGGGTTATCCGGGACTAGCGGTCAGCAGTTCTTC

J: TRBJ2-1
size: NA
D: NA
V: TRBV20-1
CDR3: CSARAGLALNNEQFF
DNA: TGCAGTGCTAGAGCCGGCCTAGCGCTTAACAATGAGCAGTTCTTC

J: TRBJ2-4
size: many
D: TRBD2
V: TRBV5-5
CDR3: CASSWGLAGAQYF
DNA: TGTGCCAGCAGCTGGGGACTAGCGGGAGCTCAGTACTTC

J: TRBJ2-7
size: NA
D: NA
V: TRBV4-3
CDR3: CASSQEPRGNNEQYF
DNA: TGCGCCAGCAGCCAAGAACCGAGAGGGAACAACGAGCAGTACTTC

J: TRBJ1-5
size: many
D: TRBD1
V: TRBV12-3/TRBV12-4
CDR3: CASSPGGQEKPQHF
DNA: TGTGCCAGCAGCCCGGGTGGACAGGAGAAGCCCCAGCATTTT

J: TRBJ2-5
size: few
D: TRBD1
V: TRBV29-1
CDR3: CSFRDSYQETQYF
DNA: TGCAGCTTTCGGGACAGCTACCAAGAGACCCAGTACTTC

J: TRBJ1-1
size: few
D: NA
V: TRBV29-1
CDR3: CSVEDRGGRLRNTEAFF
DNA: TGCAGCGTTGAAGATCGCGGGGGGCGCCTGCGGAACACTGAAGCTTTCTTT

J: TRBJ1-5
size: few
D: NA
V: TRBV29-1
CDR3: CSGLWNQPQHF
DNA: TGCTCGGGACTCTGGAATCAGCCCCAGCATTTT

J: TRBJ1-1
size: many
D: TRBD1
V: TRBV29-1
CDR3: CSAGTGSQNTEAFF
DNA: TGCAGCGCGGGGACAGGATCCCAGAACACTGAAGCTTTCTTT

J: TRBJ2-1
size: few
D: TRBD2
V: TRBV7-2
CDR3: CASSLGLAGASEQFF
DNA: TGTGCCAGCAGCCTAGGACTAGCGGGAGCCAGTGAGCAGTTCTTC

J: TRBJ2-7
size: few
D: TRBD1
V: TRBV20-1
CDR3: CSATRTGRFSYEQYF
DNA: TGCAGTGCTACCCGGACAGGACGATTCTCCTACGAGCAGTACTTC

J: TRBJ2-2
size: few
D: TRBD1
V: TRBV2
CDR3: CATRGQGMDTGELFF
DNA: TGTGCCACCAGGGGGCAGGGGATGGACACCGGGGAGCTGTTTTTT

J: TRBJ1-5
size: NA
D: NA
V: TRBV5-4
CDR3: CASSLGHNNQPQHF
DNA: TGTGCCAGCAGCTTGGGACACAATAATCAGCCCCAGCATTTT

J: TRBJ2-5
size: many
D: NA
V: TRBV12-3/TRBV12-4
CDR3: CASSLSLQETQYF
DNA: TGTGCCAGCAGTTTATCTCTCCAAGAGACCCAGTACTTC

J: TRBJ2-1
size: few
D: NA
V: TRBV18
CDR3: CASSPEMDEQFF
DNA: TGTGCCAGCTCACCAGAAATGGACGAGCAGTTCTTC

J: TRBJ1-1
size: NA
D: NA
V: TRBV7-9
CDR3: CASSLVEEGNTEAFF
DNA: TGTGCCAGCAGCTTAGTAGAGGAGGGGAACACTGAAGCTTTCTTT

J: TRBJ2-6
size: few
D: NA
V: TRBV12-3/TRBV12-4
CDR3: CASSYSGANVLTF
DNA: TGTGCCAGCAGTTACTCTGGGGCCAACGTCCTGACTTTC

J: TRBJ2-1
size: few
D: TRBD2
V: TRBV2
CDR3: CASSERAGGRYNEQFF
DNA: TGTGCCAGCAGTGAACGCGCGGGAGGTCGCTACAATGAGCAGTTCTTC

J: TRBJ2-1
size: few
D: NA
V: TRBV29-1
CDR3: CSGRRYYEQFF
DNA: TGCAGCGGACGTCGGTACTATGAGCAGTTCTTC

J: TRBJ2-3
size: NA
D: TRBD1
V: TRBV2
CDR3: CASRQGIDTQYF
DNA: TGTGCCAGCAGACAGGGGATTGATACGCAGTATTTT

J: TRBJ1-1
size: NA
D: TRBD1
V: TRBV5-1
CDR3: CASSPRGGMDTEAFF
DNA: TGCGCCAGCAGCCCCCGAGGGGGCATGGACACTGAAGCTTTCTTT